Sequencing of this TCR beta chain was carried out in a study of identical twins. The CDR3 has 17 residues. Germline CDR1 and CDR2: KGHDR and SFDVKD. Trimming cost V 3 bases and J 1 base, with 15 bases left between them. Unique molecular identifiers were present on cDNA, and template switching added a universal primer site. TCRdb recomputed calls from the 5' RACE reads with MiXCR, one row per CDR3 protein. The sample lists 1.5 million to 2 million distinct CDR3 sequences; around 33% were seen once. The TCR was taken from a newborn girl in good health. The chain joins TRBV24-1 to TRBJ1-5; tentatively, D is TRBD1 (6 bases). The sample comprised cord blood. CDR3 sequence reads: CATSDTQQGLSNQPQHF. In DNA form, the CDR3 reads TGTGCCACCAGTGATACCCAACAGGGCTTAAGCAATCAGCCCCAGCATTTT.